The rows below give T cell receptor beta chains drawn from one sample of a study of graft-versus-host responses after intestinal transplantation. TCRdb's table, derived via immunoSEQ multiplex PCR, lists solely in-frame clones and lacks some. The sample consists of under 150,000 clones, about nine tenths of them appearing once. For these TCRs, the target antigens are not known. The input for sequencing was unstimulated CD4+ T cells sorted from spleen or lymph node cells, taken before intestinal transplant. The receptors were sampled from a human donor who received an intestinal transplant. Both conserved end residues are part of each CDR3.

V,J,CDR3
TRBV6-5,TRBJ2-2,CASSYGPVGTGELFF
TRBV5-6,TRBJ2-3,CASSLDPAGGRDTQYF
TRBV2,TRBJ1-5,CASTEGSQPQHF
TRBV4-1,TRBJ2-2,CASSQAPGQGGGTGELFF
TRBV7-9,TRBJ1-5,CASSLAKAQPQHF
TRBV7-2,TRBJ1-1,CASSDRQKPEAFF
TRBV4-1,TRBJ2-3,CASSQEVLPPADTQYF
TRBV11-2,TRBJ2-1,CASSVRLVFEQFF
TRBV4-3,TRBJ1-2,CASSQDYRTGPYGYTF
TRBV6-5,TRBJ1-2,CASRTTGESGGYTF
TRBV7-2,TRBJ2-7,CASSGGTSGFYEQYF
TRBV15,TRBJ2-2,CATSRDGGQGTGELFF
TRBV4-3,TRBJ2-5,CASSQEASGGPYQETQYF
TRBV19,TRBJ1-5,CASSTGSQPQHF
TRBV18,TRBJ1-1,CASAIRREAVGEAFF
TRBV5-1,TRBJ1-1,CASSSTSGFSEAFF
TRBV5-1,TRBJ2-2,CASGSTGGTGELFF
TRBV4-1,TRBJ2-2,CASSPPGQGATGELFF
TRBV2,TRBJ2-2,CASRGQSFNTGELFF
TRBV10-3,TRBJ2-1,CAISGYGGQYNEQFF
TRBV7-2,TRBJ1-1,CASSTTGGGTEAFF
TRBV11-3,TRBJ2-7,CASSSSIGQGAHEQYF
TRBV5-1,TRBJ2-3,CASSLGLINTDTQYF
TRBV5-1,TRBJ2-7,CASSLDQGNFYEQYF
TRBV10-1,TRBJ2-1,CASSESWGQAADNEQFF
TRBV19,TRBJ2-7,CASSIEGRGFAEQYF
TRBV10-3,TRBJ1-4,CAISESWGRTNEKLFF
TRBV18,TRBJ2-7,CASSLSRGEEQYF